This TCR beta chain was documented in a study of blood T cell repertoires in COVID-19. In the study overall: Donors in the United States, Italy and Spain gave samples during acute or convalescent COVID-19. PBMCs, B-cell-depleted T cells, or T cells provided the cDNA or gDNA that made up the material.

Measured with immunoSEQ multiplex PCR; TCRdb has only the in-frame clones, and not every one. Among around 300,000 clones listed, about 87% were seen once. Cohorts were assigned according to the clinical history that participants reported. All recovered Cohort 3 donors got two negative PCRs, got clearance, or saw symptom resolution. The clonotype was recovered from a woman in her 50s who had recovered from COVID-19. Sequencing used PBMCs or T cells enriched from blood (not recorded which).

The CDR3 sequence is CASSPGQRVNYGYTF. For the CDR3, the DNA is TGTGCCAGCAGCCCGGGACAGCGGGTTAACTATGGCTACACCTTC. The V and J genes are TRBV5-8 and TRBJ1-2, with TRBD1 matching over 7 bases. J was trimmed by 1 base and V by 4 bases; bases with no gene match: 7. Germline CDR1 reads SGHTS; CDR2 reads YDEGEE. The CDR3 runs 15 residues.